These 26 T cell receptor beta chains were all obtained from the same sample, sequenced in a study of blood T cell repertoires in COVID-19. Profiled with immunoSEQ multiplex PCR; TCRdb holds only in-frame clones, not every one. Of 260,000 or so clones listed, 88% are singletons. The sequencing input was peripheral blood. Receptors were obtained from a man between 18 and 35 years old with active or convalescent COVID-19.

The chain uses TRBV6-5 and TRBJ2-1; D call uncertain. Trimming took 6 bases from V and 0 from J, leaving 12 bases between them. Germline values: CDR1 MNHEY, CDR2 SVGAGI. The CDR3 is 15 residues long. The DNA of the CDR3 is TGTGCCAGCAGAACAAGAATTACCTCCTACAATGAGCAGTTCTTC. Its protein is CASRTRITSYNEQFF.

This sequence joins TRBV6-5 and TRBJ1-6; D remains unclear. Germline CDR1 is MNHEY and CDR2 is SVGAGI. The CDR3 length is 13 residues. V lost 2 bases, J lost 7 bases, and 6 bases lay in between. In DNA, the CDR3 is TGTGCCAGCAGTTACCTCTCCAATTCACCCCTCCACTTT. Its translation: CASSYLSNSPLHF.

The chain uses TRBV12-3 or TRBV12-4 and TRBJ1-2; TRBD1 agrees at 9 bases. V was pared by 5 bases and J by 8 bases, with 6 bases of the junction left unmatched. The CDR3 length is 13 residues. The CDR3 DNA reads TGTGCCAGCAGTGCCGGGACAGGGCTGGGCTACACCTTC. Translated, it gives CASSAGTGLGYTF.

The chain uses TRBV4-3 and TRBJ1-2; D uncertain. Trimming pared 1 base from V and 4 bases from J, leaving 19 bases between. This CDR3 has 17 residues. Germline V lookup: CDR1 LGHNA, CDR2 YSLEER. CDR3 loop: CASSQVFDLDGFYGYTF. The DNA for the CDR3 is TGCGCCAGCAGCCAAGTGTTTGATCTAGACGGCTTCTATGGCTACACCTTC.

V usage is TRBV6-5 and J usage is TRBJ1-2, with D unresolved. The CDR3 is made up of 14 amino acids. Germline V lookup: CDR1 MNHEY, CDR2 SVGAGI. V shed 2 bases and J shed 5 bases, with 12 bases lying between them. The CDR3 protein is CASSYGPGEYGYTF. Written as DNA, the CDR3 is TGTGCCAGCAGTTACGGGCCAGGTGAATATGGCTACACCTTC.

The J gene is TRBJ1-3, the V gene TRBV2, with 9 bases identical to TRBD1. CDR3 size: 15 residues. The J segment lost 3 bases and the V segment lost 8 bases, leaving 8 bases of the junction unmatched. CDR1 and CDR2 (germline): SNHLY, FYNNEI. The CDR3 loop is CASRRGQGSGNTIYF. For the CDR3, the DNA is TGTGCCAGCCGCCGTGGACAGGGGAGTGGAAACACCATATATTTT. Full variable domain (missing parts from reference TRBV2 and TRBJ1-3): EPEVTQTPSHQVTQMGQEVILRCVPISNHLYFYWYRQILGQKVEFLVSFYNNEISEKSEIFDDQFSVERPDGSNFTLKIRSTKLEDSAMYFCASRRGQGSGNTIYFGEGSWLTVV.

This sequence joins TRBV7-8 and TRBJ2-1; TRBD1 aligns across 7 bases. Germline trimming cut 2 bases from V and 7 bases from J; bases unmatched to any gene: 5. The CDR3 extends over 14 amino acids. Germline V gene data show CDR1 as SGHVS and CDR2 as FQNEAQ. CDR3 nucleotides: TGTGCCAGCAGCTTATCAGCAGGGGGAAATGAGCAGTTCTTC. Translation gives CASSLSAGGNEQFF.

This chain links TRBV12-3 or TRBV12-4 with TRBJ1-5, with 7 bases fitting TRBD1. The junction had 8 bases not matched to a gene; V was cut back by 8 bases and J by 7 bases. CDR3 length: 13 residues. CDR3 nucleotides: TGTGCCAGCCGAGGGACAGTGGGCCAGCCCCAGCATTTT. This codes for CASRGTVGQPQHF.

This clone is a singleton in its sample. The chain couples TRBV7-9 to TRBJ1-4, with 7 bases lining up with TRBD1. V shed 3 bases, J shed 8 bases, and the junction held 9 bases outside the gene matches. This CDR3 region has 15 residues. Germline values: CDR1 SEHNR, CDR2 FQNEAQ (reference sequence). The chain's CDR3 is CASSLPRAGGEKLFF. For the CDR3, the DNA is TGTGCCAGCAGCTTGCCCCGGGCAGGGGGGGAAAAACTGTTTTTT.

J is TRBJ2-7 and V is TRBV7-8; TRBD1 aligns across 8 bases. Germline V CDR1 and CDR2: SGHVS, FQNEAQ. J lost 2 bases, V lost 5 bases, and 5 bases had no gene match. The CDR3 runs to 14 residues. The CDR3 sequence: CASSRGQGAYEQYF. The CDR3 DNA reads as TGTGCCAGCAGCCGAGGACAGGGTGCCTACGAGCAGTACTTC.

In nucleotides, the CDR3 is TGTGCCAGCAGCGGGGGACAGGATCAAGAGACCCAGTACTTC. Protein product: CASSGGQDQETQYF. V and J are TRBV13 and TRBJ2-5; 8 nucleotides agree with TRBD1. CDR1 and CDR2 (germline): PRHDT, FYEKMQ (reference sequence). This CDR3 comprises 14 residues. The trim removed 5 bases at V and 2 bases at J, leaving 4 bases unmatched.

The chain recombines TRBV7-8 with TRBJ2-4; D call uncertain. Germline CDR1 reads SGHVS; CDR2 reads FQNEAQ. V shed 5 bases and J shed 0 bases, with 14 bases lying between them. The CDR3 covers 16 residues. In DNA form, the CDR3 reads TGTGCCAGCAGCCCCCCAGAGCGACTAGCCAAAAACATTCAGTACTTC. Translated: CASSPPERLAKNIQYF. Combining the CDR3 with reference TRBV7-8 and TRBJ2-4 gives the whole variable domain GAGVSQSPRYKVAKRGQDVALRCDPISGHVSLFWYQQALGQGPEFLTYFQNEAQLDKSGLPSDRFFAERPEGSVSTLKIQRTQQEDSAVYLCASSPPERLAKNIQYFGAGTRLSVL.

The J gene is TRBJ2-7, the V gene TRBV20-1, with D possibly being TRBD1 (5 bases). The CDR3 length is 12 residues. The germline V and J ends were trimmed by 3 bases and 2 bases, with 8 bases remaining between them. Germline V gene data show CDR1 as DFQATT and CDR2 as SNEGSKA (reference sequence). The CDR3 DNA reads TGCAGTGCTAGTCAGGGAACCTACGAGCAGTACTTC. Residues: CSASQGTYEQYF.

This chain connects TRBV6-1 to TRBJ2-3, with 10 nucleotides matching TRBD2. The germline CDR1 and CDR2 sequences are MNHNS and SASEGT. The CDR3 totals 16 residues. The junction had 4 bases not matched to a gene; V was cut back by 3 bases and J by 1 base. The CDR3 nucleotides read TGTGCCAGCAGTGACGGACTAGCGGCCGGCACAGATACGCAGTATTTT. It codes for CASSDGLAAGTDTQYF.

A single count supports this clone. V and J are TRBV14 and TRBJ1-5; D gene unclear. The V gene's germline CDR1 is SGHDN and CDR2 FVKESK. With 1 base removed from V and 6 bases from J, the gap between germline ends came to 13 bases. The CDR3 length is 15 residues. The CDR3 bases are TGTGCCAGCAGCCAAGGCGCCGGGGTAGGTCAGCCCCAGCATTTT. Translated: CASSQGAGVGQPQHF. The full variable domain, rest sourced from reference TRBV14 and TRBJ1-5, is EAGVTQFPSHSVIEKGQTVTLRCDPISGHDNLYWYRRVMGKEIKFLLHFVKESKQDESGMPNNRFLAERTGGTYSTLKVQPAELEDSGVYFCASSQGAGVGQPQHFGDGTRLSIL.

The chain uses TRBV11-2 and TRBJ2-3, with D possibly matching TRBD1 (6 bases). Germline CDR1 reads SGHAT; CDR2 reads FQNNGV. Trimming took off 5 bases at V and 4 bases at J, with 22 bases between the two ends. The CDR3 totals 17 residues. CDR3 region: CASSKPQGDPWADTQYF. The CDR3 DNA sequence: TGTGCCAGCAGCAAACCACAGGGAGACCCTTGGGCAGATACGCAGTATTTT.

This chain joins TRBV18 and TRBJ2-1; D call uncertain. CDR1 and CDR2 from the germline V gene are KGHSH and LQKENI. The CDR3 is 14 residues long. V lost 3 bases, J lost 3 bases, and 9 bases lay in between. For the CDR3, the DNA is TGTGCCAGCTCACCTGTGAGCGTCTACAATGAGCAGTTCTTC. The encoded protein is CASSPVSVYNEQFF. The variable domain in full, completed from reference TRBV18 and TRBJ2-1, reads NAGVMQNPRHLVRRRGQEARLRCSPMKGHSHVYWYRQLPEEGLKFMVYLQKENIIDESGMPKERFSAEFPKEGPSILRIQQVVRGDSAAYFCASSPVSVYNEQFFGPGTRLTVL.

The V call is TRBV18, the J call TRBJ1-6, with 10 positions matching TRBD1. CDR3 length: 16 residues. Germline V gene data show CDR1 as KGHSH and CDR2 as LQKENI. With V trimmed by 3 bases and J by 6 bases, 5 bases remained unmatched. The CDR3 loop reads CASSPPGTGVNSPLHF. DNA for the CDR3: TGTGCCAGCTCACCCCCGGGGACAGGGGTTAATTCACCCCTCCACTTT.

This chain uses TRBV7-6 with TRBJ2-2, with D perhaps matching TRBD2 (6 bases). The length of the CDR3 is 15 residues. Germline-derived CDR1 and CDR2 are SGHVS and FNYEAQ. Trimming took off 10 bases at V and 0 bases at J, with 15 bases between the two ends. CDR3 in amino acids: CATHRGRSNTGELFF. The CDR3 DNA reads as TGTGCCACCCACCGGGGGAGGTCGAACACCGGGGAGCTGTTTTTT.

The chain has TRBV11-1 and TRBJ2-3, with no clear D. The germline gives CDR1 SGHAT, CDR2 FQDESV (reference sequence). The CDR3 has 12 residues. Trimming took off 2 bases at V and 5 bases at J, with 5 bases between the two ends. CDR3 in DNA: TGTGCCAGCAGCTTACCCGGAGATACGCAGTATTTT. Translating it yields CASSLPGDTQYF.

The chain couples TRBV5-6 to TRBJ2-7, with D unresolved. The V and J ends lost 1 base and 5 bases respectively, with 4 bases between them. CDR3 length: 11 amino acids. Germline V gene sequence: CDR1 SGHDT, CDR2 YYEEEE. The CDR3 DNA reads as TGTGCCAGCAGCTTGTCAAACGAGCAGTACTTC. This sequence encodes CASSLSNEQYF.

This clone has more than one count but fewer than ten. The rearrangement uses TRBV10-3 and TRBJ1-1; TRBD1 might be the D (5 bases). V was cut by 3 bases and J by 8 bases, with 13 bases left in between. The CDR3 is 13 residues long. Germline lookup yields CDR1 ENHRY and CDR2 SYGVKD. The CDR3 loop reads CAISDTGSPEAFF. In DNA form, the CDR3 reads TGTGCCATCAGTGACACAGGTTCGCCGGAAGCTTTCTTT.

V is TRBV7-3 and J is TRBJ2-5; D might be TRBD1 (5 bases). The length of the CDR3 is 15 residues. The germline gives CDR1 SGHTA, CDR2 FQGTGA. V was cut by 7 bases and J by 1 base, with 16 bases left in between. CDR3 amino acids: CASKLRGLAQETQYF. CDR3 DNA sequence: TGTGCCAGCAAGCTTAGGGGCCTGGCCCAAGAGACCCAGTACTTC.

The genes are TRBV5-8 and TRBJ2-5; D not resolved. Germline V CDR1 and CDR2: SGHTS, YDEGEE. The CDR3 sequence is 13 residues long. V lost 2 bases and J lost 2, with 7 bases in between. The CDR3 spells CASSFGPQETQYF. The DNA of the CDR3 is TGTGCCAGCAGCTTTGGGCCGCAAGAGACCCAGTACTTC.

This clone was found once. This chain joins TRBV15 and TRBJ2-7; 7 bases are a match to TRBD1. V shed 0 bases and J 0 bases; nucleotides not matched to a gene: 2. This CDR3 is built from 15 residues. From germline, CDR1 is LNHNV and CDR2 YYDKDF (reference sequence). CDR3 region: CATSRDRDSSYEQYF. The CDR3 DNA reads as TGTGCCACCAGCAGAGATCGGGACAGCTCCTACGAGCAGTACTTC.

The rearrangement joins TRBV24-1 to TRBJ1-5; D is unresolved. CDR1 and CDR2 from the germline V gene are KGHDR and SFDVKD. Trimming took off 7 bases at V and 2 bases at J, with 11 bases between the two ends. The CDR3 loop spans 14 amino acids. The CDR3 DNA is TGTGCCACCAGCGCGGGTGGCGGCAATCAGCCCCAGCATTTT. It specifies CATSAGGGNQPQHF.